This TCR beta chain was sequenced for a study of regulatory T cells in long-lasting Graves disease. This CDR3 has 18 amino acids. In germline, CDR1 is SGHAT, CDR2 FQNNGV. Trimming left V 3 bases short and J 1 base short, with 18 bases between. Through Arm-PCR of CDR3 regions and iRepertoire HTBI primers, TCR beta libraries were built. TCRdb ran MiXCR on the multiplex PCR reads and lists one entry per CDR3 protein. The repertoire holds about 460,000 distinct CDR3 sequences, with 14% as singletons. This clonotype was found many times. The time point is: newly diagnosed GD, antithyroid drugs for less than 3 months. After RNA was extracted from PBMCs, the TCR library was made from it. Patients were enrolled at an endocrinology department in Xi'an, China. This sample was also put to use in a study of T cells in Graves' hyperthyroidism and ophthalmopathy. This second report adds: Researchers barred patients who had uncontrolled infection, other autoimmune disease, pregnancy or lactation.

The chain uses TRBV11-2 and TRBJ2-2; TRBD2 might be the D (6 bases). The TCR comes from a woman between 45 and 65 years old with Graves disease. The sequencing here drew on peripheral blood mononuclear cells (PBMCs), taken at new diagnosis, from a patient treated with antithyroid drugs. The CDR3 is CASSLGIRDSRNTGELFF. CDR3 DNA sequence: TGTGCCAGCAGCTTGGGTATCCGGGACTCCCGGAACACCGGGGAGCTGTTTTTT. Supplemented by reference TRBV11-2 and TRBJ2-2, the full variable domain reads EAGVAQSPRYKIIEKRQSVAFWCNPISGHATLYWYQQILGQGPKLLIQFQNNGVVDDSQLPKDRFSAERLKGVDSTLKIQPAKLEDSAVYLCASSLGIRDSRNTGELFFGEGSRLTVL.